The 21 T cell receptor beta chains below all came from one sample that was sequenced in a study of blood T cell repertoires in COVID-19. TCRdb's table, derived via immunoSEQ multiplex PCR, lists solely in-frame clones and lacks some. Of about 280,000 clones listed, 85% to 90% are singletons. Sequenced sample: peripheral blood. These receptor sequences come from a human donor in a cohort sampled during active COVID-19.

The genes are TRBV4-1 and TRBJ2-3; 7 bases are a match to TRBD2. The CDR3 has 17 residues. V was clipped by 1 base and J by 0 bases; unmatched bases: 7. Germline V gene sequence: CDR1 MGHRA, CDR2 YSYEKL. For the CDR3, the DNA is TGCGCCAGCAGCCAAGTCGAGGCTAGCGGAAGCACAGATACGCAGTATTTT. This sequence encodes CASSQVEASGSTDTQYF.

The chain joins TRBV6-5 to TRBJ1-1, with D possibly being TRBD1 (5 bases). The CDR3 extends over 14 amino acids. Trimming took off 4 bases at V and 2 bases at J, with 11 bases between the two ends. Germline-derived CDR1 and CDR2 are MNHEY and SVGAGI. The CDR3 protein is CASSSGTGNTEAFF. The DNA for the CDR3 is TGTGCCAGCAGTTCGGGTACAGGAAACACTGAAGCTTTCTTT.

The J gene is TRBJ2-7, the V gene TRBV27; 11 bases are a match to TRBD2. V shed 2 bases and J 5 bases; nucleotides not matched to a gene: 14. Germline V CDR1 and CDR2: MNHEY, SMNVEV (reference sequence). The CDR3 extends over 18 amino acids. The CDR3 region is CASSLTRLAGNPGDEQYF. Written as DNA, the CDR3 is TGTGCCAGCAGTTTAACAAGACTAGCGGGAAACCCCGGGGACGAGCAGTACTTC.

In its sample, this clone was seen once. In DNA form, the CDR3 reads TGTGCCAGCAGCAGGGGACTAGCGGGAAACACAGATACGCAGTATTTT. Amino acid sequence: CASSRGLAGNTDTQYF. The V and J genes are TRBV5-4 and TRBJ2-3, with TRBD2 matching 13 bases. With V trimmed by 4 bases and J by 2 bases, 4 bases remained unmatched. CDR1 is SGHNT and CDR2 is YYREEE in the germline V gene (reference sequence). This CDR3 has 16 residues.

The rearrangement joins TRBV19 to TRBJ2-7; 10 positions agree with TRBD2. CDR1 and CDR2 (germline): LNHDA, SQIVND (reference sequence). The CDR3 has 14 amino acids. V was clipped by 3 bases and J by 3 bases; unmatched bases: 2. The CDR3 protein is CASSIGLADYEQYF. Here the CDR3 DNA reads TGTGCCAGTAGTATTGGACTAGCGGACTACGAGCAGTACTTC. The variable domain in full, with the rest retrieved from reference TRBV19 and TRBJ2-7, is DGGITQSPKYLFRKEGQNVTLSCEQNLNHDAMYWYRQDPGQGLRLIYYSQIVNDFQKGDIAEGYSVSREKKESFPLTVTSAQKNPTAFYLCASSIGLADYEQYFGPGTRLTVT.

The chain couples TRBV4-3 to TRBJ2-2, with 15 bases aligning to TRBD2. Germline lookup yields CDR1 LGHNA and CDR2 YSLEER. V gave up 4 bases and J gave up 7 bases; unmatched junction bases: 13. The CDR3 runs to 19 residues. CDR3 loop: CASSPSGLAGGGGVGELFF. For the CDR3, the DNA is TGCGCCAGCAGCCCATCCGGACTAGCGGGAGGGGGCGGGGTCGGGGAGCTGTTTTTT.

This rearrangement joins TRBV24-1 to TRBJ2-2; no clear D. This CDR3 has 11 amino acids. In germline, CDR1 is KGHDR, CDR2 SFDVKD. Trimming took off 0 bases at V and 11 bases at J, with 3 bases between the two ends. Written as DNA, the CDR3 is TGTGCCACCAGTGATTTGGGCGAGCTGTTTTTT. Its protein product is CATSDLGELFF.

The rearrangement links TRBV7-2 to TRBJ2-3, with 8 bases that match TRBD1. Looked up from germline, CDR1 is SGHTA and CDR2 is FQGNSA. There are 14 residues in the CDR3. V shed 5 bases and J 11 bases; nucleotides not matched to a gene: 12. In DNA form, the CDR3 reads TGTGCCAGCAGCCCTGGACAGGGAACAAGGTGGCAGTATTTT. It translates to CASSPGQGTRWQYF.

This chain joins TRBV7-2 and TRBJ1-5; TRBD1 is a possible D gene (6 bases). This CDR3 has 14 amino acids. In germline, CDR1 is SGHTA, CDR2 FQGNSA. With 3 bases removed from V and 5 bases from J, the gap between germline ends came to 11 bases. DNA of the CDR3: TGTGCCAGCAGCTTCTGGGCAGGGGATCAGCCCCAGCATTTT. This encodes CASSFWAGDQPQHF.

The CDR3 DNA sequence: TGTGCCAGCAGCTTCTCCCGGACAGGGCGGGGAGATACGCAGTATTTT. Amino acid sequence: CASSFSRTGRGDTQYF. The chain links TRBV11-2 to TRBJ2-3, with 8 bases fitting TRBD1. Germline V gene sequence: CDR1 SGHAT, CDR2 FQNNGV. The CDR3 sequence is 16 residues long. V lost 3 bases and J lost 5; bases outside the gene matches: 10.

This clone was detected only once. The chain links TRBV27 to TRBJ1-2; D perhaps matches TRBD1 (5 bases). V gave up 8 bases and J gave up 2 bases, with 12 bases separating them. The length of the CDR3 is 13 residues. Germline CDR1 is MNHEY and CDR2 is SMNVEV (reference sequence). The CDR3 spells CASQGSTNYGYTF. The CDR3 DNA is TGTGCCAGCCAGGGTTCCACAAACTATGGCTACACCTTC.

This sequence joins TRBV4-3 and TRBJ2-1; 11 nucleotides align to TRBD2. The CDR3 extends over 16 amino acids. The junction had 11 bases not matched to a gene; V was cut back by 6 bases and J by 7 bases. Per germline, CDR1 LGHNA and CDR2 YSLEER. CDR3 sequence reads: CASSRFSGRATNEQFF. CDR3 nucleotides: TGCGCCAGCAGTCGTTTTAGCGGGAGGGCCACGAATGAGCAGTTCTTC.

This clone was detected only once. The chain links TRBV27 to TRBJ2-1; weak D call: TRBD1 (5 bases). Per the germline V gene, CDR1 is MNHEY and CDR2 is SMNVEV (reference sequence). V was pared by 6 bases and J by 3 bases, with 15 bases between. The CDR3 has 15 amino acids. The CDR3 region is CASSLQGFDYNEQFF. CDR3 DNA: TGTGCCAGCAGCCTCCAGGGTTTCGACTACAATGAGCAGTTCTTC.

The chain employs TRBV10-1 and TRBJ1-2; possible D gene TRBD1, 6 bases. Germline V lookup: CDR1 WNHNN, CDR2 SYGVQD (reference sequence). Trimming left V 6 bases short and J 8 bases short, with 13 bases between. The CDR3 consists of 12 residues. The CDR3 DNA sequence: TGCGCCAGCAGACCGACAGGATGCGGCTACACCTTC. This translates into CASRPTGCGYTF.

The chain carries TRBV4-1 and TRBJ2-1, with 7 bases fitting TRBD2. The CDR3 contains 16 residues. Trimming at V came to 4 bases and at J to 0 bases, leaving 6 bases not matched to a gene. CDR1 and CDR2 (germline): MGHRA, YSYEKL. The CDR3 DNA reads TGCGCCAGCAGCCCCCCCGGCGGGAGCTCCTACAATGAGCAGTTCTTC. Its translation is CASSPPGGSSYNEQFF.

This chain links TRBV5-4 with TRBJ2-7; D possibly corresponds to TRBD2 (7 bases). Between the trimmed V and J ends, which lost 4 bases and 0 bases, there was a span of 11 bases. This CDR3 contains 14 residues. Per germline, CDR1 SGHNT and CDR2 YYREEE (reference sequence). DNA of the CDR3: TGTGCCAGCAGCCCGCGGGGGCACTCCTACGAGCAGTACTTC. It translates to CASSPRGHSYEQYF.

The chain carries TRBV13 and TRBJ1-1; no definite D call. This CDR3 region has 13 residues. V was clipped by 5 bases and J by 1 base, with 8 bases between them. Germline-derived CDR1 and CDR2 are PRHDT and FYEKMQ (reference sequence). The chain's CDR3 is CASSRLGNTEAFF. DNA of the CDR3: TGTGCCAGCAGCCGACTCGGGAACACTGAAGCTTTCTTT. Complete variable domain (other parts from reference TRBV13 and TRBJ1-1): AAGVIQSPRHLIKEKRETATLKCYPIPRHDTVYWYQQGPGQDPQFLISFYEKMQSDKGSIPDRFSAQQFSDYHSELNMSSLELGDSALYFCASSRLGNTEAFFGQGTRLTVV.

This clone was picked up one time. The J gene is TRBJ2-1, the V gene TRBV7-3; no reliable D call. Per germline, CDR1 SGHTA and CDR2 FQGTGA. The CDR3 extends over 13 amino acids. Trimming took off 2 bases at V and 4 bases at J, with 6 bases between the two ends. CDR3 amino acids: CASSLSGYNEQFF. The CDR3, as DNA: TGTGCCAGCAGCTTATCCGGGTACAATGAGCAGTTCTTC.

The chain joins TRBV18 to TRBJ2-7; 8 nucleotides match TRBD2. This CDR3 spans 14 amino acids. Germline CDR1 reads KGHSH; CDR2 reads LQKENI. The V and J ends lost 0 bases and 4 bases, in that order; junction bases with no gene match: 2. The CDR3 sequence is CASSPPAGGYEQYF. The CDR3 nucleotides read TGTGCCAGCTCACCACCGGCGGGAGGTTACGAGCAGTACTTC.

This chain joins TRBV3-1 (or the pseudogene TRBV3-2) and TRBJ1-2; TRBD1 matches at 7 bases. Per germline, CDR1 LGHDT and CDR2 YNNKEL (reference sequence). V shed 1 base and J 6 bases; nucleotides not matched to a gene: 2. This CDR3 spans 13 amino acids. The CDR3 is CASSQGQGHGYTF. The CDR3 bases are TGTGCCAGCAGCCAAGGACAGGGTCATGGCTACACCTTC.

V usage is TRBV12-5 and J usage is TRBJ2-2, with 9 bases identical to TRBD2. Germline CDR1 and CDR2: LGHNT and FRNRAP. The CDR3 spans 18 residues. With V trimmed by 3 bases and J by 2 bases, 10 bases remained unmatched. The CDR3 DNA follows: TGTGCTAGTGGTTTCAGGATAGGCGGGAGGGCAAACACCGGGGAGCTGTTTTTT. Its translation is CASGFRIGGRANTGELFF.